This TCR beta chain is drawn from a study of T cell changes during pregnancy in multiple sclerosis. V lost 1 base, J lost 9 bases, and 10 bases lay in between. This CDR3 comprises 12 residues. The germline V gene has CDR1 MNHNS and CDR2 SASEGT. Libraries were prepared by immunoSEQ multiplex PCR; TCRdb keeps only in-frame clonotypes and omits some of them. The sample holds under 50,000 clones, about 94% seen once. Material: CD4+ T cells from peripheral blood mononuclear cells, obtained after pregnancy. This TCR was sampled from a female donor with multiple sclerosis, enrolled in a pregnancy study. This sequence joins TRBV6-1 and TRBJ2-7, with D maybe TRBD2 (6 bases). The CDR3 spells CASSEGIAVQYF. The DNA of the CDR3 is TGTGCCAGCAGTGAAGGGATAGCGGTGCAGTACTTC.